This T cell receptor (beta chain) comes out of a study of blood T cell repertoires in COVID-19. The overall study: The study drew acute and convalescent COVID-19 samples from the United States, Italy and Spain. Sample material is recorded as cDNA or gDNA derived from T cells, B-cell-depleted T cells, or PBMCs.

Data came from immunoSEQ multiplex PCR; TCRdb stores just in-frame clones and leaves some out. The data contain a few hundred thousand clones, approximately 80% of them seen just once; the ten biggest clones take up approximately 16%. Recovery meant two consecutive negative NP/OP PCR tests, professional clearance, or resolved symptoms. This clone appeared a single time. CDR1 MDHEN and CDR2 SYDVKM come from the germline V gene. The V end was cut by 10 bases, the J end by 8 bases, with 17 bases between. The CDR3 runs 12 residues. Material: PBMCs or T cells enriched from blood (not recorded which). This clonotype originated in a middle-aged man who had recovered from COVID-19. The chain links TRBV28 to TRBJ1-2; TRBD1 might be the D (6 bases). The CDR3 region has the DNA TGTGCCACCACTTTATACAGGGACGGCTACACCTTC. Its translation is CATTLYRDGYTF.